This T cell receptor (beta chain) was found in a study of CD4 and CD8 cells across lung adenocarcinoma regions. TCRdb ran MiXCR on the PCR reads and lists one entry per CDR3 protein. The data show 3,000 or so distinct CDR3 sequences, 50% to 75% seen once. Localized lung adenocarcinoma, a non-small cell lung cancer, affected the donors. The CDR3 is 13 residues long. Germline V gives CDR1 WNHNN, CDR2 SYGVQD (reference sequence). This clonotype was recorded a few times. The chain couples TRBV10-1 to TRBJ2-1; TRBD2 agrees at 9 bases. With the DNA end fitting TRBJ2-7 better, the J assignment may be wrong. The sequencing sample was made of CD4+ T cells from the margin of a lung tumor. This sequence was found in a female donor with lung adenocarcinoma. The CD4 and CD8 labels of this study may be unreliable. CDR3 region: CASSGGRAYEQYF. CDR3 nucleotides: TGCGCCAGCAGCGGCGGGAGGGCCTACGAGCAGTACTTC.